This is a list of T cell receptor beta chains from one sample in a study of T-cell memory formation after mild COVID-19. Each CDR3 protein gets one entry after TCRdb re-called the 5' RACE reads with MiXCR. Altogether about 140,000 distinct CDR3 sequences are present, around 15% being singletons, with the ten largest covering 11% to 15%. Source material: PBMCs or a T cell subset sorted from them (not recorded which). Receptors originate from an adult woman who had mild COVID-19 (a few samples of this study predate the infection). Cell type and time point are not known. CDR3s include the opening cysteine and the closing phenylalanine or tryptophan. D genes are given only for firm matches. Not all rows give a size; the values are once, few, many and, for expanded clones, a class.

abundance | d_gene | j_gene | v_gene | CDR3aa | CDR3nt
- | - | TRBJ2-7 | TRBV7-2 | CASTPRVVHEQYF | TGTGCCAGCACTCCGAGGGTTGTCCACGAGCAGTACTTC
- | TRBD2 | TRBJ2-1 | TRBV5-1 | CASSLVTGTSGNNEQFF | TGCGCCAGCAGCTTGGTAACCGGGACTAGCGGGAACAATGAGCAGTTCTTC
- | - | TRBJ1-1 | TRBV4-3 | CASSQDLSSTEAFF | TGCGCCAGCAGCCAAGATCTAAGTTCCACTGAAGCTTTCTTT
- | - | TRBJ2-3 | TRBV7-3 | CASRLNRDSSDTQYF | TGTGCCAGCAGACTAAATCGGGACTCCTCAGATACGCAGTATTTT
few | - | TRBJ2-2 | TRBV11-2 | CATRPSTGELFF | TGTGCCACCAGACCCTCCACCGGGGAGCTGTTTTTT
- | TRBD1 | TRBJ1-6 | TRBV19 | CASSIQGTANSPLHF | TGTGCCAGTAGTATTCAAGGGACAGCGAATTCACCCCTCCACTTT
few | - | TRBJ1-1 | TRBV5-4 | CASSLRGASGVTEAFF | TGTGCCAGCAGCTTGAGGGGAGCGTCGGGGGTCACTGAAGCTTTCTTT
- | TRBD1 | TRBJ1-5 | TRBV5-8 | CASSLFAGTDNQPQHF | TGTGCCAGCAGCTTATTTGCCGGGACAGACAATCAGCCCCAGCATTTT
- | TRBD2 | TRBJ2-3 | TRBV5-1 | CASSLTSTSATQYF | TGCGCCAGCAGCTTGACTTCGACTAGCGCTACGCAGTATTTT
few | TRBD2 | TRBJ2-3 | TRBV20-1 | CSAMTSGQDTQYF | TGCAGTGCCATGACTAGCGGTCAAGATACGCAGTATTTT
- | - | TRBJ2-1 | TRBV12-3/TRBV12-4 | CASSSPRGRPYNEQFF | TGTGCCAGCAGTTCCCCTAGAGGGCGACCCTACAATGAGCAGTTCTTC